This T cell receptor (beta chain) was sequenced for a study of T-cell memory formation after mild COVID-19. Study overall: Clusters of TCRs were largely donor specific.

The CDR3 covers 13 residues. In germline, CDR1 is SGDLS, CDR2 YYNGEE. V was shortened by 0 bases and J by 5 bases, with 6 bases between the two germline ends. TCRdb passed the 5' RACE reads through MiXCR, listing each CDR3 protein once. The sample records 300,000 to 350,000 distinct CDR3 sequences, roughly 15% being singletons. This clonotype was found a few times. Its antigen is not identified. The study, taken as a whole, reports: Contracting clones, day 15 to 85, had balanced CD4/CD8, and later expanders favored CD4+. CM and EM subsets held most contracting CD4+ clones; EMRA held CD8+ ones. Memory sampled before infection contained some responding clones, suggesting cross-reactive memory joined.

The sequence derives from a man younger than 35 who had mild COVID-19 (a few samples of this study predate the infection). Cell type and time point are not known. The sequencing sample was made of PBMCs or a T cell subset sorted from them (not recorded which). J is TRBJ2-1 and V is TRBV9; D not certain. The CDR3 sequence: CASSVEVDNEQFF. CDR3 DNA sequence: TGTGCCAGCAGCGTAGAGGTGGACAATGAGCAGTTCTTC.